These 20 T cell receptor beta chains were all obtained from the same sample, sequenced in a study of blood T cell repertoires in COVID-19. Here immunoSEQ multiplex PCR was the method, and the copy in TCRdb shows in-frame clones only, minus some. The table records about 55,000 clones, over 80% of them present only once. Sequenced: peripheral blood. These receptors came from a man aged 35 to 55 with COVID-19, enrolled during active disease.

The chain combines TRBV2 with TRBJ2-6; unclear D gene. V gave up 7 bases and J gave up 2 bases, with 12 bases separating them. Germline values: CDR1 SNHLY, CDR2 FYNNEI. There are 15 residues in the CDR3. The CDR3 sequence is CASKSSIPGANVLTF. The CDR3 nucleotides read TGTGCCAGCAAGTCGAGTATCCCTGGGGCCAACGTCCTGACTTTC. Full variable domain (missing parts from reference TRBV2 and TRBJ2-6): EPEVTQTPSHQVTQMGQEVILRCVPISNHLYFYWYRQILGQKVEFLVSFYNNEISEKSEIFDDQFSVERPDGSNFTLKIRSTKLEDSAMYFCASKSSIPGANVLTFGAGSRLTVL.

Comments on this clone: Other DNA sequences in the same sample also yield this CDR3. This sequence joins TRBV14 and TRBJ2-5, with 8 positions matching TRBD2. The CDR3 is 15 residues long. J gave up 4 bases and V 0 bases, and 4 bases lay outside the gene matches. The germline V gene encodes CDR1 SGHDN and CDR2 FVKESK. The CDR3 DNA is TGTGCCAGCAGCCAAGATACCGGGGGGGCAGAGACCCAGTACTTC. Translated: CASSQDTGGAETQYF.

The chain is built from TRBV6-2 or TRBV6-3 and TRBJ2-5; 7 positions agree with TRBD1. The CDR3 length is 17 residues. V trimming: 4 bases; J trimming: 3 bases; junction bases outside the gene matches: 14. CDR1 is MNHEY and CDR2 is SVGEGT in the germline V gene. CDR3: CASSSASRDSYEETQYF. The CDR3 region has the DNA TGTGCCAGCAGTTCCGCGTCCCGGGACAGTTATGAAGAGACCCAGTACTTC.

The chain recombines TRBV20-1 with TRBJ1-1; 8 positions match TRBD1. The CDR3 has 13 residues. The germline V gene encodes CDR1 DFQATT and CDR2 SNEGSKA (reference sequence). V was clipped by 3 bases and J by 5 bases; unmatched bases: 5. This CDR3 reads CSASFTGGTEAFF. CDR3 DNA sequence: TGCAGTGCTAGTTTCACAGGGGGGACTGAAGCTTTCTTT.

A single count supports this clone. This chain uses TRBV5-8 with TRBJ1-1, with a possible D match to TRBD1 (5 bases). Between the trimmed V and J ends, which lost 5 bases and 5 bases, there was a span of 13 bases. The germline CDR1 and CDR2 sequences are SGHTS and YDEGEE. The CDR3 is made up of 13 amino acids. The CDR3 here is CASRPGVGTEAFF. The CDR3 region has the DNA TGTGCCAGCAGGCCGGGGGTAGGAACTGAAGCTTTCTTT.

V is TRBV5-4 and J is TRBJ2-1, with 9 bases lining up with TRBD2. The ends lost 3 bases at V and 13 bases at J; junction bases unmatched: 5. The CDR3 consists of 12 residues. Germline-derived CDR1 and CDR2 are SGHNT and YYREEE (reference sequence). The CDR3 sequence is CASSSAGGRQFF. CDR3 bases: TGTGCCAGCAGCTCCGCGGGGGGGCGTCAGTTCTTC.

The V gene is TRBV10-3, the J gene TRBJ2-3; no clear D gene. Trimming took off 2 bases at V and 0 bases at J, with 9 bases between the two ends. This CDR3 comprises 15 residues. Germline V gene sequence: CDR1 ENHRY, CDR2 SYGVKD. The DNA of the CDR3 is TGTGCCATCAGTGAGCGCGGCCCCAGCACAGATACGCAGTATTTT. Translation gives CAISERGPSTDTQYF.

The chain carries TRBV12-3 or TRBV12-4 and TRBJ1-1, with D possibly TRBD1 on 6 matching bases. V gave up 6 bases and J gave up 1 base, with 9 bases separating them. CDR3 size: 13 residues. The CDR3 protein is CASRRTANTEAFF. The CDR3 coding sequence is TGTGCCAGCAGGAGGACAGCGAACACTGAAGCTTTCTTT.

The gene calls are TRBV6-5 and TRBJ2-1; 13 bases align to TRBD2. The CDR3 is 15 amino acids. Germline trimming cut 5 bases from V and 3 bases from J; bases unmatched to any gene: 1. CDR1 is MNHEY and CDR2 is SVGAGI in the germline V gene. DNA of the CDR3: TGTGCCAGCAGTCGGACTAGCGGGAGCTACAATGAGCAGTTCTTC. Amino acid sequence: CASSRTSGSYNEQFF.

The rearrangement uses TRBV5-1 and TRBJ2-1, with a tentative D call TRBD2 (5 bases). There are 16 residues in the CDR3. Deletions cut 2 bases from V and 1 base from J, with 13 bases between. Germline V gene data show CDR1 as SGHRS and CDR2 as YFSETQ. The CDR3 nucleotides are TGCGCCAGCAGCTTAACGGGCGGAGGTTCCTACAATGAGCAGTTCTTC. Translating gives CASSLTGGGSYNEQFF.

This clone was found once. The chain is built from TRBV6-5 and TRBJ1-5, with TRBD1 as a possible D gene (5 bases). This CDR3 has 13 residues. The ends were cut back, 7 bases at V and 7 bases at J, with 14 bases in the middle. Per the germline V gene, CDR1 is MNHEY and CDR2 is SVGAGI. DNA of the CDR3: TGTGCCAGCACGGCAGGGATCATACAGCCCCAGCATTTT. This encodes CASTAGIIQPQHF.

This chain uses TRBV6-6 with TRBJ2-6, with D possibly being TRBD2 (6 bases). The length of the CDR3 is 17 residues. Germline lookup yields CDR1 MNHNY and CDR2 SVGAGI (reference sequence). V was cut by 5 bases and J by 0 bases, with 14 bases left in between. DNA for the CDR3: TGTGCCAGCAGTCCCGGGACTCAAAGCTCTGGGGCCAACGTCCTGACTTTC. Protein product: CASSPGTQSSGANVLTF.

The CDR3 DNA reads TGCGCCAGCAGCCTCTTACACGGGACACCTAGCTCCTACAATGAGCAGTTCTTC. It is translated as CASSLLHGTPSSYNEQFF. The gene calls are TRBV4-1 and TRBJ2-1; tentative D call: TRBD1 (6 bases). Per the germline V gene, CDR1 is MGHRA and CDR2 is YSYEKL. V lost 4 bases, J lost 0 bases, and 19 bases lay in between. This CDR3 contains 18 residues.

The chain is built from TRBV5-1 and TRBJ2-1; TRBD2 matches at 16 bases. The CDR3 covers 17 residues. V gave up 3 bases and J gave up 6 bases; unmatched junction bases: 6. CDR1 is SGHRS and CDR2 is YFSETQ in the germline V gene. The CDR3 sequence: CASSSGLAGGAPNEQFF. Here the CDR3 DNA reads TGCGCCAGCAGCTCGGGACTAGCGGGGGGGGCGCCCAATGAGCAGTTCTTC.

The rearrangement links TRBV14 to TRBJ2-7; D might be TRBD1 (6 bases). Trimming shortened V by 0 bases and J by 3 bases, and 21 bases separated the two germline ends. Per the germline V gene, CDR1 is SGHDN and CDR2 is FVKESK. The length of the CDR3 is 18 residues. The CDR3 nucleotides are TGTGCCAGCAGCCAAGATCTAGGAACAGGGATAAATAACTACGAGCAGTACTTC. This translates into CASSQDLGTGINNYEQYF.

This rearrangement joins TRBV18 to TRBJ2-3; a possible D gene is TRBD2 (5 bases). CDR1 and CDR2 (germline): KGHSH, LQKENI. The CDR3 contains 13 residues. V was trimmed by 6 bases and J by 3 bases, leaving 10 bases between them. Here the CDR3 DNA reads TGTGCCAGCTCCCGGACTGCTACAGATACGCAGTATTTT. Translation: CASSRTATDTQYF.

The chain recombines TRBV24-1 with TRBJ2-3; 10 nucleotides match TRBD1. The trim removed 7 bases at V and 1 base at J, leaving 4 bases unmatched. The CDR3 has 15 amino acids. CDR1 is KGHDR and CDR2 is SFDVKD in the germline V gene. The CDR3 coding sequence is TGTGCCACCAGGGGACAGGGGTTGGGCACAGATACGCAGTATTTT. Its protein product is CATRGQGLGTDTQYF.

With regard to this clone: At one end the junction does not follow the germline gene, possibly because of a read error. The gene calls are TRBV11-2 and TRBJ2-7; 8 bases match TRBD2. The CDR3 spans 14 residues. In germline, CDR1 is SGHAT, CDR2 FQNNGV. The CDR3 loop is CASSLIAGNYGQYF. CDR3 nucleotides: TGTGCCAGCAGTTTAATAGCGGGGAACTACGGGCAGTACTTC.

This clone was picked up one time. This rearrangement joins TRBV4-1 to TRBJ2-7; tentatively, D is TRBD2 (7 bases). Germline CDR1 MGHRA, CDR2 YSYEKL. Trimming pared 1 base from V and 5 bases from J, leaving 18 bases between. The CDR3 covers 16 residues. The CDR3 DNA sequence: TGCGCCAGCAGCCAAGGTGCGGGGGCGCAGGGGCACGAGCAGTACTTC. Its translation: CASSQGAGAQGHEQYF.

The V call is TRBV28, the J call TRBJ2-7; 11 bases are a match to TRBD2. The CDR3 extends over 14 amino acids. Germline loops: CDR1 MDHEN, CDR2 SYDVKM. V trimming: 6 bases; J trimming: 2 bases; junction bases outside the gene matches: 3. The CDR3 region is CASSLAGGTYEQYF. The CDR3, as DNA: TGTGCCAGCAGCTTAGCGGGGGGGACCTACGAGCAGTACTTC.